The 27 T cell receptor beta chains below were found in one sample sequenced in a study of blood T cell repertoires in COVID-19. Method: immunoSEQ multiplex PCR; TCRdb's copy keeps in-frame clones and lacks some. The repertoire consists of just under 250,000 clones, with 85% to 90% occurring once and the leading ten covering approximately 3.7%. Sequenced material: PBMCs or T cells enriched from blood (not recorded which). Source of these receptors: a woman aged 30 to 39 who had recovered from COVID-19.

The V call is TRBV27, the J call TRBJ1-2; 9 bases are a match to TRBD1. The CDR3 loop spans 15 amino acids. Germline assignment: CDR1 MNHEY and CDR2 SMNVEV (reference sequence). V was pared by 5 bases and J by 6 bases, with 10 bases of the junction left unmatched. The CDR3 region is CASSPYRGRRNGYTF. In nucleotides, the CDR3 is TGTGCCAGCAGTCCATACAGGGGGCGACGAAATGGCTACACCTTC.

V and J are TRBV28 and TRBJ1-5, with D uncertain. This CDR3 has 14 amino acids. The V end lost 7 bases, the J end lost 4 bases, and 14 bases lay between the germline ends. CDR1 and CDR2 (germline): MDHEN, SYDVKM. The CDR3 bases are TGTGCCAGCATGGGTCAGAGAGGGAATCAGCCCCAGCATTTT. It yields the protein CASMGQRGNQPQHF.

The rearrangement uses TRBV18 and TRBJ1-1; 7 nucleotides align to TRBD1. With V trimmed by 8 bases and J by 1 base, 4 bases remained unmatched. The CDR3 extends over 13 amino acids. In germline, CDR1 is KGHSH, CDR2 LQKENI. The CDR3 sequence: CASQGQRNTEAFF. The CDR3 DNA sequence: TGTGCCAGCCAGGGACAGAGGAACACTGAAGCTTTCTTT.

The chain has TRBV6-5 and TRBJ2-5, with D perhaps matching TRBD1 (5 bases). The germline CDR1 and CDR2 sequences are MNHEY and SVGAGI. This CDR3 spans 14 amino acids. V gave up 0 bases and J gave up 4 bases, with 9 bases separating them. The CDR3 loop is CASSYSSRAETQYF. In nucleotides, the CDR3 is TGTGCCAGCAGTTACTCCTCCAGGGCAGAGACCCAGTACTTC.

This chain joins TRBV6-5 and TRBJ1-2; weak D call: TRBD1 (5 bases). Trimming cost V 1 base and J 7 bases, with 7 bases left between them. Germline V gene sequence: CDR1 MNHEY, CDR2 SVGAGI. CDR3 length: 12 amino acids. CDR3: CASSYFQGGYTF. In DNA form, the CDR3 reads TGTGCCAGCAGTTACTTCCAGGGTGGCTACACCTTC.

This clone came up once. The chain recombines TRBV12-2 with TRBJ1-1; the table's D call, TRBD1, has no DNA check behind it. TRBV12-2 counts as a pseudogene. The CDR3 loop spans 21 amino acids. In nucleotides, the CDR3 is TGTGCAAGTCGCTTAGCTGAGCTGGGCGGGTGCGGGACAGCCTCGAACACTGAAGCTTTCTTT. It yields the protein CASRLAELGGCGTASNTEAFF.

The chain joins TRBV7-2 to TRBJ2-1; 9 bases fit TRBD2. J was trimmed by 3 bases and V by 2 bases; bases with no gene match: 2. Germline CDR1 SGHTA, CDR2 FQGNSA. This CDR3 is 15 amino acids long. The chain's CDR3 is CASSLLAGFYNEQFF. The CDR3 DNA reads TGTGCCAGCAGCTTACTAGCGGGATTCTACAATGAGCAGTTCTTC.

The chain joins TRBV7-8 to TRBJ2-1; D possibly corresponds to TRBD2 (6 bases). Germline values: CDR1 SGHVS, CDR2 FQNEAQ. The CDR3 loop spans 13 amino acids. The V and J ends lost 7 bases and 12 bases respectively, with 19 bases between them. Written as DNA, the CDR3 is TGTGCCAGCATCCCCTTAGCGGCGAGCGGGCAGTTCTTC. Its protein is CASIPLAASGQFF. The entire variable domain, with the rest obtained from reference TRBV7-8 and TRBJ2-1, is as follows: GAGVSQSPRYKVAKRGQDVALRCDPISGHVSLFWYQQALGQGPEFLTYFQNEAQLDKSGLPSDRFFAERPEGSVSTLKIQRTQQEDSAVYLCASIPLAASGQFFGPGTRLTVL.

This sequence joins TRBV19 and TRBJ2-7; perhaps TRBD2 as D (6 bases). The CDR3 runs 15 residues. CDR1 LNHDA and CDR2 SQIVND come from the germline V gene (reference sequence). V lost 1 base and J lost 4, with 14 bases in between. In nucleotides, the CDR3 is TGTGCCAGTAGTATAGGGCTAGCGTTGAATTACGAGCAGTACTTC. This translates into CASSIGLALNYEQYF.

A single count supports this clone. The CDR3 nucleotides read TGTGCCAGCAGCTCCGAGATGGGACTACCCTACAATGAGCAGTTCTTC. Its protein product is CASSSEMGLPYNEQFF. The gene calls are TRBV9 and TRBJ2-1; 7 bases align to TRBD2. The J segment lost 2 bases and the V segment lost 4 bases, leaving 9 bases of the junction unmatched. CDR3 length: 16 residues. The V gene's germline CDR1 is SGDLS and CDR2 YYNGEE.

The rearrangement joins TRBV15 to TRBJ2-5; 9 bases map to TRBD1. Germline CDR1 is LNHNV and CDR2 is YYDKDF (reference sequence). The ends lost 1 base at V and 2 bases at J; junction bases unmatched: 5. CDR3 size: 16 residues. CDR3 bases: TGTGCCACCAGCAGAGGGGGGACAGGGAGGCAAGAGACCCAGTACTTC. Translated: CATSRGGTGRQETQYF. Supplemented by reference TRBV15 and TRBJ2-5, the full variable domain reads DAMVIQNPRYQVTQFGKPVTLSCSQTLNHNVMYWYQQKSSQAPKLLFHYYDKDFNNEADTPDNFQSRRPNTSFCFLDIRSPGLGDTAMYLCATSRGGTGRQETQYFGPGTRLLVL.

This clone came up once. This chain links TRBV19 with TRBJ2-2; D gene ambiguous. The CDR3 sequence is 10 residues long. Trimming shortened V by 9 bases and J by 9 bases, and 8 bases separated the two germline ends. Per germline, CDR1 LNHDA and CDR2 SQIVND (reference sequence). The CDR3 spells CARSPRELFF. The DNA of the CDR3 is TGTGCCAGAAGCCCTAGGGAGCTGTTTTTT.

This sequence joins TRBV30 and TRBJ1-5, with D unclear. Trimming removed 1 base at V and 5 bases at J, with 15 bases between. The CDR3 totals 15 residues. Germline loops: CDR1 GTSNPN, CDR2 SVGIG (reference sequence). Here the CDR3 DNA reads TGTGCCTGGAGTGGGAAAACACCGGGTCATCAGCCCCAGCATTTT. Amino acid sequence: CAWSGKTPGHQPQHF.

V is TRBV7-8 and J is TRBJ2-1, with D tentatively TRBD1 (5 bases). The length of the CDR3 is 12 residues. CDR1 is SGHVS and CDR2 is FQNEAQ in the germline V gene. Deletions cut 7 bases from V and 8 bases from J, with 12 bases between. CDR3 sequence (DNA): TGTGCCAGCAACGTCGGCAGGGATGAGCAGTTCTTC. Residues: CASNVGRDEQFF. Full variable domain (missing parts from reference TRBV7-8 and TRBJ2-1): GAGVSQSPRYKVAKRGQDVALRCDPISGHVSLFWYQQALGQGPEFLTYFQNEAQLDKSGLPSDRFFAERPEGSVSTLKIQRTQQEDSAVYLCASNVGRDEQFFGPGTRLTVL.

This clone was found once. This chain uses TRBV6-5 with TRBJ2-3; D is uncertain. The germline V and J ends were trimmed by 2 bases and 5 bases, with 11 bases remaining between them. Per germline, CDR1 MNHEY and CDR2 SVGAGI. The CDR3 spans 14 residues. In DNA form, the CDR3 reads TGTGCCAGCAGTTACGAGTTAGGCGGAGATACGCAGTATTTT. It translates to CASSYELGGDTQYF.

The CDR3 nucleotides are TGCGCCAGCAGCCCCTCACGGACAGGGGGGACTTTCGGCTCTGGAAACACCATATATTTT. Protein: CASSPSRTGGTFGSGNTIYF. V gene TRBV4-1 combines with J gene TRBJ1-3; TRBD1 agrees at 10 bases. CDR3 size: 20 residues. The J segment lost 0 bases and the V segment lost 4 bases, leaving 15 bases of the junction unmatched. Germline loops: CDR1 MGHRA, CDR2 YSYEKL.

The CDR3 loop reads CASSPLQASVHNEQFF. The CDR3 DNA reads TGTGCCAGCTCACCACTCCAGGCTAGCGTCCACAATGAGCAGTTCTTC. The chain links TRBV18 to TRBJ2-1; D might be TRBD2 (6 bases). The CDR3 covers 16 residues. Germline V gives CDR1 KGHSH, CDR2 LQKENI. V lost 1 base and J 5 bases, leaving 15 bases between the germline ends.

The gene calls are TRBV19 and TRBJ1-2; D gene ambiguous. V was cut by 3 bases and J by 2 bases, with 16 bases left in between. The V gene's germline CDR1 is LNHDA and CDR2 SQIVND (reference sequence). This CDR3 region has 16 residues. The CDR3: CASSISRHQGNYGYTF. The CDR3 DNA reads TGTGCCAGTAGTATCAGCAGGCACCAAGGAAACTATGGCTACACCTTC.

V usage is TRBV2 and J usage is TRBJ2-3, with 7 bases identical to TRBD2. CDR3 length equals 16 residues. Germline V CDR1 and CDR2: SNHLY, FYNNEI. V lost 3 bases and J lost 4; bases outside the gene matches: 10. CDR3 bases: TGTGCCAGCAGTGACGGGGCGGGGGTTAGGGCAGATACGCAGTATTTT. This encodes CASSDGAGVRADTQYF.

The chain uses TRBV5-4 and TRBJ1-2, with 7 positions matching TRBD1. V dropped 3 bases and J dropped 7; count of bases not matched to a gene: 15. The length of the CDR3 is 16 residues. The V gene's germline CDR1 is SGHNT and CDR2 YYREEE (reference sequence). This CDR3 reads CASSSSVSTGARGYTF. CDR3 DNA sequence: TGTGCCAGCAGCTCTTCTGTAAGCACAGGGGCGCGTGGCTACACCTTC.

This chain connects TRBV11-2 to TRBJ2-1, with unresolved D. Trimming took off 1 base at V and 2 bases at J, with 18 bases between the two ends. The CDR3 sequence is 18 residues long. CDR1 SGHAT and CDR2 FQNNGV come from the germline V gene. The CDR3 loop is CASSLGLSYSITYNEQFF. Here the CDR3 DNA reads TGTGCCAGCAGCTTAGGTCTTTCCTACAGCATAACCTACAATGAGCAGTTCTTC.

This rearrangement joins TRBV5-1 to TRBJ1-1, with unresolved D. Trimming took 4 bases from V and 2 from J, leaving 9 bases between them. This CDR3 is 13 amino acids long. The V gene's germline CDR1 is SGHRS and CDR2 YFSETQ. The CDR3: CASSVGDNTEAFF. For the CDR3, the DNA is TGCGCCAGCAGCGTCGGGGATAACACTGAAGCTTTCTTT.

This clone has a count of ten or more. The gene calls are TRBV4-3 and TRBJ1-4; a weak D match, TRBD1 (6 bases). Trimming left V 0 bases short and J 6 bases short, with 17 bases between. Germline assignment: CDR1 LGHNA and CDR2 YSLEER. CDR3 length: 17 residues. The CDR3 loop reads CASSQDWGQGEDEKLFF. The CDR3 bases are TGCGCCAGCAGCCAAGATTGGGGGCAGGGAGAGGATGAAAAACTGTTTTTT.

The V and J genes are TRBV15 and TRBJ2-2; unclear D gene. Germline V lookup: CDR1 LNHNV, CDR2 YYDKDF (reference sequence). This CDR3 has 14 residues. Trimming removed 1 base at V and 6 bases at J, with 9 bases between. CDR3 amino acids: CATSRVRGPGELFF. CDR3 nucleotide sequence: TGTGCCACCAGCAGAGTGAGAGGTCCCGGGGAGCTGTTTTTT.

This clone is a singleton in its sample. This chain links TRBV20-1 with TRBJ1-2, with D possibly being TRBD1 (5 bases). The germline gives CDR1 DFQATT, CDR2 SNEGSKA (reference sequence). The CDR3 spans 11 residues. Trimming cost V 5 bases and J 8 bases, with 12 bases left between them. The CDR3 loop is CSAGALGGYTF. CDR3 nucleotides: TGCAGTGCTGGGGCCTTGGGGGGCTACACCTTC.

J is TRBJ1-2 and V is TRBV5-1; 8 nucleotides match TRBD1. Germline V gene lookup returns CDR1 SGHRS and CDR2 YFSETQ. This CDR3 spans 18 amino acids. J gave up 4 bases and V 3 bases, and 17 bases lay outside the gene matches. Written as DNA, the CDR3 is TGCGCCAGCAGCTCCGGTCGGACAGGGTCCACCCTAGTCTATGGCTACACCTTC. It encodes CASSSGRTGSTLVYGYTF.

This clone was found once. The rearrangement uses TRBV18 and TRBJ2-3, with TRBD2 matching 9 bases. V dropped 4 bases and J dropped 1; count of bases not matched to a gene: 6. Germline V lookup: CDR1 KGHSH, CDR2 LQKENI. This CDR3 has 16 residues. The CDR3 sequence is CASSLEASGGTDTQYF. The CDR3 nucleotides read TGTGCCAGCTCACTGGAGGCTAGCGGGGGCACAGATACGCAGTATTTT. The whole variable domain, remainder taken from reference TRBV18 and TRBJ2-3, is NAGVMQNPRHLVRRRGQEARLRCSPMKGHSHVYWYRQLPEEGLKFMVYLQKENIIDESGMPKERFSAEFPKEGPSILRIQQVVRGDSAAYFCASSLEASGGTDTQYFGPGTRLTVL.